This T cell receptor beta chain came from a study of blood T cell repertoires in COVID-19 (dated by TCRdb to about 2020). Context from the whole study: Samples from collaborators originated in the United States, Italy and Spain and spanned both the acute and convalescent phases of COVID-19. The prospective study material was composed of cDNA or gDNA derived from T cells, B-cell-depleted T cells, or PBMCs. The dataset comprised deeply sampled blood TCRbeta repertoires from subjects exposed to, actively infected with, or recovered from COVID-19. A freely available public database, intended as a resource for researchers studying the immune response to SARS-CoV-2, is where the repertoires were released. The samples were drawn from the first 160 participants of the ongoing ImmuneRACE study and from about 1,200 subjects provided by 6 global collaborators. The sample metadata nearly always contained a de-identified subject ID, COVID-19 status, age in years and sex. Where available, HLA class I and class II types were taken from metadata supplied by the sample provider and were not determined by assay-based typing.

In the case of this clone: It has no known antigen specificity. No clone much larger than this one lies a single base away; base qualities are absent.

The paper's findings and limits, for the study overall: How much clinical and demographic metadata was included differed by source and by participant, and the metadata was provided uncurated.

Whole blood was collected in K2EDTA tubes by collaborating institutions according to the institutions' own protocols. For TCRbeta analysis, collaborators shipped samples in one of three forms: frozen whole blood, isolated PBMCs, or DNA extracted from either of those sample types. The CDR3 contains 15 residues, cysteine and phenylalanine counted. Kept here is only the CDR3 DNA, which spans 45 bases and is read in frame from base 1. CDR1 and CDR2 were assigned from the germline V gene as KGHDR and SFDVKD. The germline V and J ends show losses of 3 bases and 8 bases respectively, and no gene match explains 4 bases of the junction. TCRbeta CDR3 regions were amplified from genomic DNA by means of the immunoSEQ Assay, a bias-controlled multiplex PCR. On the study's bioinformatics: Within the assay, amplification of reference gene primers was used to estimate how many nucleated cells each sample contained. To quantify the absolute abundance of each unique TCRbeta CDR3 rearrangement, sequence reads were collapsed and filtered. For each sample, productive Simpson clonality was calculated as the square root of Simpson's diversity index over productive rearrangements. TCRdb provides this immuneACCESS table in a form limited to in-frame rearrangements. Some clones are lacking; in checked studies, under half of them reflect an unresolved V gene, and why the rest are absent is not known. V, J and clone size were drawn from that table, and D and trimming were deduced from the DNA. The sample includes 95,000 to 150,000 clones, with just under 80% observed a single time. The biggest ten clones account for approximately 16% of the sample.

Sequencing input: peripheral blood. The rearrangement combines TRBV24-1 with TRBJ1-4, with 11 bases matching TRBD1. The clonotype was recovered from a man in his 60s with active or convalescent COVID-19. In nucleotides, the sequence is TGTGCCACCAGTGATGGACAGGGGGCGGCGGAAAAACTGTTTTTT. This is translated as CATSDGQGAAEKLFF.